Detailed here is one T cell receptor beta chain. This specimen comes from a study of T cell changes during pregnancy in multiple sclerosis. The assay was immunoSEQ multiplex PCR, and TCRdb's table has in-frame clones only and misses some. This table holds about 50,000 clones, about nine tenths found once. This TCR was recovered from a female donor with multiple sclerosis, enrolled in a pregnancy study. The specimen was CD8+ T cells from peripheral blood mononuclear cells, collected after pregnancy.

CDR3 sequence reads: CSERGLAGYYNEQFF. The CDR3 coding sequence is TGCAGCGAAAGAGGACTAGCGGGGTACTACAATGAGCAGTTCTTC. This rearrangement joins TRBV29-1 to TRBJ2-1; 12 bases are shared with TRBD2. CDR3 length equals 15 residues. V lost 7 bases and J lost 3; bases outside the gene matches: 7. From germline, CDR1 is SQVTM and CDR2 ANQGSEA.